The rows below give T cell receptor beta chains drawn from one sample of a study of blood T cell repertoires in COVID-19. Profiling relied on immunoSEQ multiplex PCR, and the TCRdb table lists in-frame clones only, not all of them. In the table there are just under 90,000 clones, 88% of which are singletons. The sample was peripheral blood. Every receptor here comes from a woman of 80 years or more with acute or convalescent COVID-19. Each CDR3 is given with its conserved first and last residue. The D gene is left open where the match is weak. Rows may omit the clone size; those that give it use once, few, many or a size class.

NA,TRBJ2-3,TRBV19,TRBD2,CASSTGLAGYTDTQYF,TGTGCCAGTAGTACCGGACTAGCGGGATATACAGATACGCAGTATTTT
NA,TRBJ1-5,TRBV5-5,TRBD1,CASSLGRTGGDQPQHF,TGTGCCAGCAGCTTGGGGAGGACAGGGGGCGATCAGCCCCAGCATTTT
NA,TRBJ2-7,TRBV7-9,NA,CASSKKGMSVTYEQYF,TGTGCCAGCAGCAAAAAAGGTATGAGCGTTACCTACGAGCAGTACTTC
once,TRBJ1-1,TRBV7-2,NA,CASSSRQPRDTEAFF,TGTGCCAGCAGCTCCCGACAGCCCCGGGACACTGAAGCTTTCTTT
NA,TRBJ2-3,TRBV7-2,NA,CASRGGARLSTDTQYF,TGTGCCAGCAGGGGGGGAGCCCGCCTCAGCACAGATACGCAGTATTTT
NA,TRBJ2-7,TRBV5-1,NA,CASSRDTPYEQYF,TGCGCCAGCAGTCGGGACACCCCCTACGAGCAGTACTTC
NA,TRBJ2-2,TRBV3-1/TRBV3-2,NA,CASSQMGGGELFF,TGTGCCAGCAGCCAGATGGGAGGCGGGGAGCTGTTTTTT
NA,TRBJ2-6,TRBV18,TRBD1,CASSPIGTGSGANVLTF,TGTGCCAGCTCACCTATAGGGACAGGCTCTGGGGCCAACGTCCTGACTTTC
NA,TRBJ2-7,TRBV30,TRBD2,CAWSVWGGIYEQYF,TGTGCCTGGAGTGTTTGGGGGGGGATCTACGAGCAGTACTTC
NA,TRBJ2-5,TRBV5-1,TRBD1,CASSLGTGGEETQYF,TGCGCCAGCAGCTTGGGGACAGGGGGGGAAGAGACCCAGTACTTC
NA,TRBJ1-1,TRBV12-3/TRBV12-4,NA,CASSSEANTEAFF,TGTGCCAGCAGTTCCGAGGCCAACACTGAAGCTTTCTTT
NA,TRBJ1-4,TRBV27,TRBD1,CASRQGAGEKLFF,TGTGCCAGCAGGCAGGGGGCGGGGGAAAAACTGTTTTTT
NA,TRBJ2-7,TRBV28,NA,CASSLTAVAQVYEQYF,TGTGCCAGCAGTTTAACGGCAGTCGCCCAGGTCTACGAGCAGTACTTC
once,TRBJ1-4,TRBV10-3,NA,CAISVVRSEKLFF,TGTGCCATCAGTGTCGTAAGGAGTGAAAAACTGTTTTTT
NA,TRBJ2-5,TRBV27,TRBD2,CASSLLGREGETQYF,TGTGCCAGCAGTTTATTGGGCAGGGAGGGAGAGACCCAGTACTTC
NA,TRBJ1-6,TRBV7-9,NA,CASSLARGIASPLHF,TGTGCCAGCAGCTTAGCCCGGGGTATTGCGTCACCCCTCCACTTT
NA,TRBJ2-7,TRBV11-1,NA,CASSSQEPYKFYEQYF,TGTGCCAGCAGCTCACAGGAACCATACAAATTCTACGAGCAGTACTTC
NA,TRBJ2-5,TRBV5-1,TRBD2,CASSLEMLAGEETQYF,TGCGCCAGCAGCTTGGAGATGTTAGCGGGAGAAGAGACCCAGTACTTC
NA,TRBJ1-6,TRBV7-3,TRBD1,CASGQGGNSPLHF,TGTGCCAGCGGACAGGGCGGTAATTCACCCCTCCACTTT
NA,TRBJ2-3,TRBV6-1,TRBD1,CASSDRQGTDTQYF,TGTGCCAGCAGTGATAGACAGGGAACAGATACGCAGTATTTT